This T cell receptor beta chain was observed in a study of blood T cell repertoires in COVID-19. Study context: Spain, Italy and the United States supplied samples that represented acute and convalescent COVID-19. Nucleic acid was either cDNA or gDNA, and it came from T cells, B-cell-depleted T cells, or PBMCs.

As handled by the study authors: Reference gene primer amplification in the assay estimated nucleated cell counts. Sequencing was performed with immunoSEQ multiplex PCR; in TCRdb, only in-frame clones are kept and a portion is missing. From that table come the V and J calls and clone size; the DNA was used to work out D and trimming. The data hold 200,000 to 250,000 clones, with roughly 80% observed a single time. The CDR3 runs to 14 residues. Germline CDR1 is MDHEN and CDR2 is SYDVKM. V gave up 6 bases and J gave up 3 bases, with 12 bases separating them. Seattle patient enrollment occurred during active infection, with longitudinal follow-up thereafter.

The sequencing input was peripheral blood. The chain links TRBV28 to TRBJ1-5; D is undetermined. This receptor was identified in a woman older than 75 with COVID-19, enrolled during active disease. The CDR3 DNA is TGTGCCAGCAGCTTCCAAGCCTCCAATCAGCCCCAGCATTTT. This sequence encodes CASSFQASNQPQHF.